These 27 T cell receptor beta chains were all obtained from the same sample, sequenced in a study of T cell repertoires in cytomegalovirus infection. TCRdb redid the calling of the reads with MiXCR, one entry per CDR3 protein. In the table there are 630,000 or so distinct CDR3 sequences, approximately 24% of which are singletons. Sequencing input: CD8+ T cells from PBMCs. The receptor set was obtained from a human donor in good health (CMV status not recorded). Some clones in this sample may be carry-over from other donors' samples.

This clonotype has at least ten counts. The chain combines TRBV6-5 with TRBJ2-2, with D possibly matching TRBD1 (5 bases). The germline CDR1 and CDR2 sequences are MNHEY and SVGAGI. This CDR3 contains 16 residues. Trimming pared 0 bases from V and 4 bases from J, leaving 12 bases between. The CDR3 protein is CASSYSAGWGTGELFF. Written as DNA, the CDR3 is TGTGCCAGCAGTTACTCGGCAGGGTGGGGCACCGGGGAGCTGTTTTTT.

The rearrangement joins TRBV28 to TRBJ2-7; 7 positions match TRBD1. Germline V gives CDR1 MDHEN, CDR2 SYDVKM. The CDR3 runs to 13 residues. V was pared by 5 bases and J by 6 bases, with 7 bases of the junction left unmatched. CDR3 amino acids: CASSQTGFREQYV. CDR3 DNA sequence: TGTGCCAGCAGTCAGACAGGGTTTCGCGAGCAGTACGTC.

The V call is TRBV12-5, the J call TRBJ2-5; tentatively, D is TRBD1 (5 bases). Germline lookup yields CDR1 LGHNT and CDR2 FRNRAP. The V end was cut by 2 bases, the J end by 2 bases, with 15 bases between. The CDR3 extends over 16 amino acids. CDR3 in amino acids: CASGLQPGMSQETQYF. The CDR3 bases are TGTGCTAGTGGTTTGCAGCCAGGGATGTCGCAAGAGACCCAGTACTTC.

In its sample, this clonotype was seen many times. The chain is built from TRBV28 and TRBJ2-3; 8 bases align to TRBD2. The CDR3 runs to 18 residues. Germline trimming cut 0 bases from V and 2 bases from J; bases unmatched to any gene: 10. The germline CDR1 and CDR2 sequences are MDHEN and SYDVKM. In DNA, the CDR3 is TGTGCCAGCAGTTTATGGAGCAGCAGCGGGGGAGACACAGATACGCAGTATTTT. Translating gives CASSLWSSSGGDTDTQYF.

This clonotype was observed a handful of times. The chain combines TRBV20-1 with TRBJ2-7, with D perhaps TRBD1 (6 bases). Trimming removed 5 bases from V and 4 bases from J, with 12 bases in between. In germline, CDR1 is DFQATT, CDR2 SNEGSKA (reference sequence). The CDR3 is made up of 12 amino acids. CDR3 in amino acids: CSAFVDRYEQYV. The CDR3 nucleotides read TGCAGTGCTTTCGTGGACAGATACGAGCAGTACGTC.

This clonotype occurred a few times. The chain uses TRBV24-1 and TRBJ2-1, with 12 positions matching TRBD2. J was trimmed by 5 bases and V by 4 bases; bases with no gene match: 5. This CDR3 is 16 amino acids long. CDR1 is KGHDR, CDR2 SFDVKD, per germline. CDR3 region: CATSETSGGLHNEQFF. The CDR3 DNA is TGTGCCACCAGTGAGACTAGCGGGGGCCTACACAATGAGCAGTTCTTC.

This clonotype was counted many times. This rearrangement joins TRBV7-8 to TRBJ2-3; 8 bases map to TRBD2. The V gene's germline CDR1 is SGHVS and CDR2 FQNEAQ. The CDR3 totals 19 residues. Unmatched junction bases numbered 12, after V lost 1 base and J lost 0 bases. CDR3 nucleotides: TGTGCCAGCAGCTTAGTACGGACTAGCCCGACCTCTAGCACAGATACGCAGTATTTT. Translated, it gives CASSLVRTSPTSSTDTQYF.

V is TRBV6-2 or TRBV6-3 and J is TRBJ2-1; weak D call: TRBD1 (6 bases). Germline loops: CDR1 MNHEY, CDR2 SVGEGT. There are 14 residues in the CDR3. With 7 bases removed from V and 8 bases from J, the gap between germline ends came to 18 bases. CDR3 DNA sequence: TGTGCCAGCAAAGAACAGGGTAAGGCCCATGAGCAGTTCTTC. It yields the protein CASKEQGKAHEQFF.

In its sample, this clonotype was seen a few times. The chain links TRBV27 to TRBJ2-3; TRBD1 matches at 8 bases. The germline V gene encodes CDR1 MNHEY and CDR2 SMNVEV (reference sequence). The CDR3 consists of 16 residues. The V gene end was trimmed by 4 bases and the J gene end by 3 bases; junction bases not matched to a gene: 9. The CDR3 sequence is CASSSLSWDRTDTQYF. For the CDR3, the DNA is TGTGCCAGCAGTTCCTTGTCTTGGGACAGGACAGATACGCAGTATTTT.

This clonotype came up many times. The chain links TRBV7-6 to TRBJ2-1; D is perhaps TRBD1 or TRBD2 (5 bases each). There are 15 residues in the CDR3. Per germline, CDR1 SGHVS and CDR2 FNYEAQ. V lost 4 bases, J lost 4 bases, and 14 bases lay in between. As DNA, the CDR3 is TGTGCCAGCAGCTCCGGGGCTCCAGGGTACAATGAGCAGTTCTTC. The encoded protein is CASSSGAPGYNEQFF.

Notes on this clonotype: This may come from a read error, since a much larger clone is one base off. The gene calls are TRBV12-3 or TRBV12-4 and TRBJ2-5; D ambiguous. This CDR3 is 12 amino acids long. Trimming pared 5 bases from V and 5 bases from J, leaving 9 bases between. DNA for the CDR3: TGTGCCAGCAGTGACCAGTGGGAGACCCAGTACTTC. Translation gives CASSDQWETQYF.

The chain carries TRBV13 and TRBJ1-1; D uncertain. CDR3 length: 14 residues. From germline, CDR1 is PRHDT and CDR2 FYEKMQ (reference sequence). V was clipped by 4 bases and J by 4 bases, with 13 bases between them. CDR3 protein: CASSSLALSTEAFF. CDR3 coding DNA: TGTGCCAGCAGCTCGCTGGCCCTTAGCACTGAAGCTTTCTTT.

This clonotype has a handful of counts. The chain combines TRBV10-2 with TRBJ1-1; weak D call: TRBD1 (5 bases). V was trimmed by 3 bases and J by 2 bases, leaving 13 bases between them. The CDR3 sequence is 15 residues long. Germline V lookup: CDR1 WSHSY, CDR2 SAAADI. For the CDR3, the DNA is TGCGCCAGCAGTGATTTCGCAGGGAAAAACACTGAAGCTTTCTTT. It translates to CASSDFAGKNTEAFF.

This clonotype was detected only a few times. The CDR3 DNA follows: TGTGCCATCAGTGACTCGAAGTGGACAGGGATAAAAGGGAAGCCCCAGCATTTT. This gives the protein CAISDSKWTGIKGKPQHF. The J gene is TRBJ1-5, the V gene TRBV10-3, with TRBD1 matching over 8 bases. This CDR3 is built from 18 residues. J was trimmed by 8 bases and V by 3 bases; bases with no gene match: 18. Germline CDR1 and CDR2: ENHRY and SYGVKD.

Worth noting for this clonotype: Given the absence of the conserved phenylalanine or tryptophan at the CDR3 end, a read error is likely. The chain uses TRBV7-2 and TRBJ2-1, with TRBD2 matching 10 bases. V shed 1 base, J shed 3 bases, and the junction held 3 bases outside the gene matches. The CDR3 is made up of 16 amino acids. Germline CDR1 and CDR2: SGHTA and FQGNSA. The CDR3, as DNA: TGTGCCAGCAGCTTAGATAGCGGGGGGTTCTACAATGAGCAGTTCTCC. Amino acids: CASSLDSGGFYNEQFS.

Ten or more counts support this clonotype. The V gene is TRBV7-8, the J gene TRBJ2-5; 8 nucleotides match TRBD1. The germline CDR1 and CDR2 sequences are SGHVS and FQNEAQ. With V trimmed by 2 bases and J by 1 base, 12 bases remained unmatched. The CDR3 covers 18 residues. The CDR3 sequence: CASSLKPRGRRLQETQYF. The CDR3 region has the DNA TGTGCCAGCAGCTTAAAGCCCAGGGGGCGCCGACTCCAAGAGACCCAGTACTTC.

This clonotype was counted a few times. This chain connects TRBV27 to TRBJ2-2; 10 bases map to TRBD2. The germline CDR1 and CDR2 sequences are MNHEY and SMNVEV (reference sequence). The ends lost 5 bases at V and 0 bases at J; junction bases unmatched: 3. This CDR3 spans 16 amino acids. Written as DNA, the CDR3 is TGTGCCAGCAGTACGACTAGCGGGTCGAACACCGGGGAGCTGTTTTTT. Translation: CASSTTSGSNTGELFF.

J is TRBJ2-4 and V is TRBV20-1; 15 bases are shared with TRBD2. Trimming cost V 7 bases and J 4 bases; bases outside gene matches: 11. The CDR3 covers 17 residues. CDR1 DFQATT and CDR2 SNEGSKA come from the germline V gene (reference sequence). The CDR3 nucleotides are TGCAGTGTTCCCGGACTAGCGGGGGGGGATAGGAAAAACATTCAGTACTTC. Protein product: CSVPGLAGGDRKNIQYF.

This rearrangement joins TRBV2 to TRBJ2-1, with 10 bases aligning to TRBD2. Germline V lookup: CDR1 SNHLY, CDR2 FYNNEI. After removal of 4 bases from V and 7 bases from J, the junction contained 10 bases not matched to a gene. The CDR3 contains 16 residues. The CDR3 region is CASSVPQRGGLNEQFF. The CDR3 region has the DNA TGTGCCAGCAGTGTGCCGCAGCGGGGGGGCCTTAATGAGCAGTTCTTC.

The chain recombines TRBV30 with TRBJ2-7; 10 bases agree with TRBD1. This CDR3 is 15 amino acids long. From germline, CDR1 is GTSNPN and CDR2 SVGIG (reference sequence). The CDR3 sequence is CVWSEGTGDAYEQYV. CDR3 DNA: TGTGTCTGGAGTGAGGGGACAGGGGATGCCTACGAGCAGTACGTC.

The sample holds many counts of this clonotype. J is TRBJ2-7 and V is TRBV6-2 or TRBV6-3, with TRBD1 matching over 7 bases. The V gene end was trimmed by 2 bases and the J gene end by 3 bases; junction bases not matched to a gene: 1. CDR3 size: 13 residues. Per germline, CDR1 MNHEY and CDR2 SVGEGT. CDR3 sequence reads: CASSYGDSYEQYV. CDR3 coding DNA: TGTGCCAGCAGTTACGGGGACAGCTACGAGCAGTACGTC.

The chain links TRBV11-2 to TRBJ2-7; a weak D match, TRBD2 (7 bases). The CDR3 contains 17 residues. CDR1 is SGHAT, CDR2 FQNNGV, per germline. Trimming pared 1 base from V and 2 bases from J, leaving 18 bases between. CDR3 nucleotides: TGTGCCAGCAGCTTAGCAAAGGGGGGGAGAAGGGCCTACGAGCAGTACGTC. It codes for CASSLAKGGRRAYEQYV.

This chain uses TRBV7-4 with TRBJ1-5, with TRBD1 identical over 8 bases. Germline V gene data show CDR1 as SGHVT and CDR2 as SQSDAQ. The CDR3 contains 16 residues. V was clipped by 5 bases and J by 2 bases; unmatched bases: 8. CDR3 coding DNA: TGTGCCAGCAGCGCCCGGACAGGGTGGGGCAATCAGCCCCAGCATTTT. This sequence encodes CASSARTGWGNQPQHF.

This clonotype appeared a few times. The rearrangement joins TRBV27 to TRBJ1-1; D remains ambiguous. V lost 5 bases and J 6 bases, leaving 10 bases between the germline ends. In germline, CDR1 is MNHEY, CDR2 SMNVEV (reference sequence). The CDR3 consists of 12 residues. In DNA, the CDR3 is TGTGCCAGCAGTGCGGGTATGGCTGAAGCTTTCTTT. Amino acid sequence: CASSAGMAEAFF.

The chain couples TRBV12-3 or TRBV12-4 to TRBJ2-1, with 16 bases lining up with TRBD2. Trimming removed 4 bases from V and 9 bases from J; junction bases left unmatched: 6. The CDR3 sequence is 16 residues long. The CDR3 nucleotides are TGTGCCAGCAGTTCGGGACTAGCGGGGGGGCCTGGTGAGCAGTTCTTC. It encodes CASSSGLAGGPGEQFF.

This clonotype has a handful of counts. The chain employs TRBV7-9 and TRBJ2-1; no clear D gene. CDR1 is SEHNR and CDR2 is FQNEAQ in the germline V gene (reference sequence). CDR3 size: 15 residues. The ends were cut back, 5 bases at V and 2 bases at J, with 13 bases in the middle. The CDR3 sequence is CASSRLRVTYNEQFF. In DNA form, the CDR3 reads TGTGCCAGCAGCCGGTTAAGGGTTACCTACAATGAGCAGTTCTTC.

Note on this clonotype: A much larger clone differs by one base, so this may be a read error. The chain has TRBV6-2 or TRBV6-3 and TRBJ2-2, with no clear D. The germline V and J ends were trimmed by 8 bases and 13 bases, with 23 bases remaining between them. Per the germline V gene, CDR1 is MNHEY and CDR2 is SVGEGT. The CDR3 is 14 amino acids. CDR3 sequence reads: CASGPPGSPPGLFF. The DNA for the CDR3 is TGTGCCAGCGGACCCCCGGGCTCGCCCCCGGGGCTGTTTTTT.